This TCR beta chain was documented in a study of T cell responses to AZD1222 COVID-19 vaccine listed by TCRdb under 2021. About the investigation overall: Because spike-specific TCR depth and breadth did not differ between the two schedules, AZD1222 recipients who got a second dose at roughly 4 weeks were pooled with those who got a second dose at roughly 12 weeks. TCR sequencing covered more than 230 trial participants: 207 given two doses of AZD1222 and approximately 26 given two doses of MenACWY control vaccine. Trial participants were enrolled by age into 18-55, 56-69 and 70-plus year subgroups, with 148, 28 and 57 TCR-sequenced participants respectively.

The time point label, as the study defines it: baseline before first vaccination. Vaccinee samples came from UK trials COV001 and COV002, including a single-blind randomized controlled phase 2/3 trial of AZD1222 (ChAdOx1 nCoV-19) in healthy adults. Trial participant PBMC samples were collected at day 0 and day 28 after the second dose for TCRbeta chain sequencing. The paper's findings and limits, for the study overall: Most participants were white British and females outnumbered males, and the authors suggested that clonal diversity may have been underestimated. In the small 56-69-year group, the increase in depth fell short of significance, most likely because of low power. Nearly half of unique spike-specific TCRs reportedly recognized epitopes outside regions mutated in the B.1.351 and B.1.1.7 variants. Because no day 14 peak-response samples were available, the repertoires could be characterized only after the peak T cell response. The vaccine-associated CD4 TCRs covered the entire spike protein, and the dominant responses fell in regions 160-218 and 743-854. After two AZD1222 doses, both the breadth and the depth of spike-specific TCRs were significantly higher than at day 0 and than in MenACWY recipients. Conclusions about previously exposed vaccinees were limited because only a handful of AZD1222 recipients were SARS-CoV-2 seropositive at baseline.

The CDR3 regions of human TCRbeta chains were analyzed by immunosequencing. On the study's bioinformatics: Repertoire TCRs were checked for matches against a reference library of SARS-CoV-2-specific TCRs that had been generated using the MIRA antigen-specificity platform. Breadth meant the fraction of unique TCRs that were SARS-CoV-2-associated, whereas depth meant the fraction of total T cells that were SARS-CoV-2-associated. Using the MIRA data, each spike-specific TCR was mapped to the spike region that the TCR reacts to and placed in a CD4 or CD8 class. Log10-transformed breadth and depth values were compared by one-way ANOVA with Sidak's multiple comparisons tests. The source is immuneACCESS, and TCRdb retained only in-frame sequences with V and J called. Part of the clones is not carried over; for the studies checked, unresolved V genes explain less than half of this, and the remainder is unexplained. V, J and clone size derive from that table, while D and trimming were established from the DNA sequence. This sample lists roughly 40,000 clones; roughly 80% were detected once. Approximately 3.6% of the sample comes from the top ten.

Remarks on this clone: Which antigen it targets is not known. No much larger clonotype is one base removed from it; base qualities were not supplied.

CDR1 LGHDT and CDR2 YNNKEL are derived from the germline V gene (reference sequence). Trimming takes 4 bases off V and 2 bases off J; junction bases not matched to a gene: 1. Including the terminal cysteine and phenylalanine, the CDR3 comprises 13 residues. Solely the CDR3 DNA is kept, with 39 bases framed from the first base. The rearrangement combines TRBV3-1 (or the pseudogene TRBV3-2) with TRBJ1-1; 7 bases in the junction line up with TRBD1. This specimen was peripheral blood, taken on day 0 of AZD1222 vaccination. The sequence came from an adult in good health. The CDR3 in this case is CASSRQGNTEAFF. The DNA reads TGTGCCAGCAGCCGACAGGGAAACACTGAAGCTTTCTTT.